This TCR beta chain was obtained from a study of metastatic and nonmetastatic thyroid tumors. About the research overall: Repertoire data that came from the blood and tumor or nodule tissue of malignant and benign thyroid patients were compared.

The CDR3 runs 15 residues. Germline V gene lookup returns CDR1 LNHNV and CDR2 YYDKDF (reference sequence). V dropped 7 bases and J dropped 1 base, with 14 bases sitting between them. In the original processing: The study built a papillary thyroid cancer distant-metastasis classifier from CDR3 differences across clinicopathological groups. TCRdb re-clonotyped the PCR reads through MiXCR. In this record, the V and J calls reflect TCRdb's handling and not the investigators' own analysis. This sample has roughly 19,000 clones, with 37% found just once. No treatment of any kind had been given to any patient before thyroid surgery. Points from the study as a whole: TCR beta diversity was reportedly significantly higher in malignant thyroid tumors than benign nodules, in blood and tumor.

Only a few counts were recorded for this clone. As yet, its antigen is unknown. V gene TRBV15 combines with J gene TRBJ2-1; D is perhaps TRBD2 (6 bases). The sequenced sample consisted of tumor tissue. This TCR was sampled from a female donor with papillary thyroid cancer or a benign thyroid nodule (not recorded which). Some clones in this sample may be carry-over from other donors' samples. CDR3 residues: CATTIDGGSYNEQFF. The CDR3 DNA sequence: TGTGCCACCACGATCGACGGGGGTTCCTACAATGAGCAGTTCTTC.